This TCR beta chain was identified in a study of cytomegalovirus exposure and HLA in healthy donors. PCR employed 60 Vbeta and 13 Jbeta primers. Clones were read by immunoSEQ multiplex PCR, and TCRdb kept only the in-frame ones, dropping some. Seen here are roughly 150,000 clones, 78% observed once, and the top ten hold about 1.3%. The study, taken as a whole, reports: An analysis that came later showed most CMV-associated TCR beta chains appearing HLA-restricted.

The V gene's germline CDR1 is SGHRS and CDR2 YFSETQ. The CDR3 extends over 14 amino acids. V lost 6 bases, J lost 1 base, and 3 bases stayed unmatched. Turning to this clone: Its antigen is still unknown.

Sequenced: PBMCs. This receptor was identified in a male donor in good health and CMV-seronegative. This chain connects TRBV5-1 to TRBJ1-1; 10 bases are a match to TRBD1. CDR3 amino acids: CASKGQGQNTEAFF. CDR3 coding DNA: TGCGCCAGCAAGGGACAGGGGCAGAACACTGAAGCTTTCTTT.